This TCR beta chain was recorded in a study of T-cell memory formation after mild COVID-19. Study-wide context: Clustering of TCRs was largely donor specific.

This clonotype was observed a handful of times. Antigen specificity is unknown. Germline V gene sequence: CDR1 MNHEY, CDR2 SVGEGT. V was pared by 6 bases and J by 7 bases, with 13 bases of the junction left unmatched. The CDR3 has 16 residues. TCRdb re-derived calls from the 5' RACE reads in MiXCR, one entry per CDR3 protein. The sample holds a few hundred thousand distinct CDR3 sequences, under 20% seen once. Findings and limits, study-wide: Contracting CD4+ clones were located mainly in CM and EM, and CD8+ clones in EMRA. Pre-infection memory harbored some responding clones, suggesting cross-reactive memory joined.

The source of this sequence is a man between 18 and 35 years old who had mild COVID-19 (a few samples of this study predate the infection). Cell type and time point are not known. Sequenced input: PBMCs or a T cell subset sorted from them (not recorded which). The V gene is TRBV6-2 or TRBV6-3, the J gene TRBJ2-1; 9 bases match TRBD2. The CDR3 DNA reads TGTGCCAGCAGCCGTGGGCAACCGGGACTAGCAAATGAGCAGTTCTTC. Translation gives CASSRGQPGLANEQFF.